A single sample gave rise to the 23 T cell receptor beta chains below, sequenced in a study of blood T cell repertoires in COVID-19. Method: immunoSEQ multiplex PCR; TCRdb's copy keeps in-frame clones and lacks some. The sample comprises fewer than 300,000 clones, about 88% of which are singletons, and roughly 4% rests with the top ten. Sequenced material: peripheral blood. The receptors were sampled from a man aged 55 to 70 who had recovered from COVID-19.

This chain links TRBV9 with TRBJ1-3, with 8 bases fitting TRBD1. Germline V CDR1 and CDR2: SGDLS, YYNGEE. The CDR3 has 16 residues. V gave up 3 bases and J gave up 0 bases; unmatched junction bases: 5. This chain's CDR3 is CASSGNRGNSGNTIYF. CDR3 nucleotides: TGTGCCAGCAGCGGTAACAGGGGGAACTCTGGAAACACCATATATTTT.

The chain has TRBV7-6 and TRBJ2-1, with 14 bases lining up with TRBD2. V was clipped by 4 bases and J by 8 bases; unmatched bases: 7. Germline loops: CDR1 SGHVS, CDR2 FNYEAQ. This CDR3 has 16 residues. CDR3 protein: CASSSRLAGGRDEQFF. The CDR3 DNA reads as TGTGCCAGCAGCTCCCGACTAGCGGGGGGGCGCGATGAGCAGTTCTTC.

The V and J genes are TRBV2 and TRBJ2-7; tentative D call: TRBD1 (7 bases). V was clipped by 0 bases and J by 3 bases, with 18 bases between them. Germline V gives CDR1 SNHLY, CDR2 FYNNEI. This CDR3 region has 17 residues. CDR3 bases: TGTGCCAGCAGTGAAGCAGTCGGGCAGGGGGGTTACTACGAGCAGTACTTC. This gives the protein CASSEAVGQGGYYEQYF.

The chain carries TRBV5-1 and TRBJ1-2, with 7 nucleotides matching TRBD1. Losses at the gene ends were 3 bases for V and 7 bases for J; bases not matched to a gene: 9. CDR3 length equals 14 residues. The germline V gene encodes CDR1 SGHRS and CDR2 YFSETQ. CDR3 nucleotide sequence: TGCGCCAGCAGCTACGCCGGGACAGCGTCTGGCTACACCTTC. Its translation: CASSYAGTASGYTF.

In its sample, this clone was seen a few times. The chain carries TRBV12-5 and TRBJ1-5; tentatively, D is TRBD1 (5 bases). V lost 7 bases and J lost 1, with 14 bases in between. The CDR3 sequence is 15 residues long. Per the germline V gene, CDR1 is LGHNT and CDR2 is FRNRAP. In DNA, the CDR3 is TGTGCTAGTGCATCGGGGGAGGTGAGCAATCAGCCCCAGCATTTT. Amino acids: CASASGEVSNQPQHF.

This chain connects TRBV7-2 to TRBJ2-1, with D unresolved. Germline V gene data show CDR1 as SGHTA and CDR2 as FQGNSA. The CDR3 is 15 amino acids. The ends were cut back, 0 bases at V and 6 bases at J, with 12 bases in the middle. CDR3 bases: TGTGCCAGCAGCTTAGCGCTGAACTCACGCAATGAGCAGTTCTTC. Its protein is CASSLALNSRNEQFF.

The chain combines TRBV19 with TRBJ2-7, with D tentatively TRBD1 (6 bases). This CDR3 is 12 amino acids long. V lost 5 bases and J lost 4, with 9 bases in between. The germline gives CDR1 LNHDA, CDR2 SQIVND (reference sequence). The CDR3, as DNA: TGTGCCAGTAGTCGAGACAGGTACGAGCAGTACTTC. Protein sequence: CASSRDRYEQYF.

The rearrangement joins TRBV3-1 (or the pseudogene TRBV3-2) to TRBJ2-7; TRBD1 matches 7 bases. The CDR3 runs 14 residues. CDR1 is LGHDT, CDR2 YNNKEL, per germline (reference sequence). V was pared by 4 bases and J by 4 bases, with 7 bases of the junction left unmatched. The CDR3 DNA is TGTGCCAGCAGCCCCCACAGGGGCCTATACGAGCAGTACTTC. It yields the protein CASSPHRGLYEQYF.

The rearrangement links TRBV18 to TRBJ2-2; 14 nucleotides match TRBD2. Germline V gene lookup returns CDR1 KGHSH and CDR2 LQKENI. Trimming took 2 bases from V and 5 from J; bases not matched to a gene: 4. The CDR3 is 17 amino acids. The CDR3 spells CASSPSGLAGGTGELFF. CDR3 nucleotides: TGTGCCAGCTCACCATCCGGACTAGCGGGGGGTACCGGGGAGCTGTTTTTT.

The chain uses TRBV10-3 and TRBJ1-5; D unresolved. Trimming stripped 0 bases from V and 6 bases from J, with 6 bases between. There are 13 residues in the CDR3. Germline assignment: CDR1 ENHRY and CDR2 SYGVKD. CDR3 sequence: CAISESRTQPQHF. In DNA form, the CDR3 reads TGTGCCATCAGTGAGTCGCGTACTCAGCCCCAGCATTTT.

This chain links TRBV7-9 with TRBJ1-6; TRBD1 matches 9 bases. Looked up from germline, CDR1 is SEHNR and CDR2 is FQNEAQ (reference sequence). The CDR3 length is 15 residues. Trimming took 5 bases from V and 9 from J; bases not matched to a gene: 8. DNA for the CDR3: TGTGCCAGCAGCCCGGACGGGACAGGGATTTCACCCCTCCACTTT. Translation gives CASSPDGTGISPLHF.

The chain is built from TRBV7-3 and TRBJ2-2, with 8 bases matching TRBD2. Trimming cost V 5 bases and J 5 bases; bases outside gene matches: 10. From germline, CDR1 is SGHTA and CDR2 FQGTGA. This CDR3 has 16 residues. The CDR3 loop reads CASSTRGGAVTGELFF. The CDR3 nucleotides are TGTGCCAGCAGCACCCGGGGGGGAGCGGTAACCGGGGAGCTGTTTTTT.

The V call is TRBV3-1 (or the pseudogene TRBV3-2), the J call TRBJ2-7; TRBD1 might be the D (6 bases). CDR3 length equals 17 residues. Germline lookup yields CDR1 LGHDT and CDR2 YNNKEL (reference sequence). V lost 0 bases and J 6 bases, leaving 21 bases between the germline ends. The CDR3 region has the DNA TGTGCCAGCAGCCAAGATCAAGGCAGGGGAGAAAGGCGCGAGCAGTACTTC. Amino acid sequence: CASSQDQGRGERREQYF.

About this clone itself: Other DNA sequences in the sample encode the same CDR3. The gene calls are TRBV7-2 and TRBJ2-7; 15 nucleotides line up with TRBD2. CDR3 length: 16 amino acids. V lost 4 bases, J lost 0 bases, and 1 base stayed unmatched. Germline V gene lookup returns CDR1 SGHTA and CDR2 FQGNSA. The CDR3 sequence is CASSSGLAGGSYEQYF. CDR3 sequence (DNA): TGTGCCAGCAGCTCGGGACTAGCGGGGGGCTCCTACGAGCAGTACTTC.

The chain recombines TRBV3-1 (or the pseudogene TRBV3-2) with TRBJ1-5; D ambiguous. The V gene's germline CDR1 is LGHDT and CDR2 YNNKEL (reference sequence). The CDR3 has 14 amino acids. The germline V and J ends were trimmed by 1 base and 11 bases, with 15 bases remaining between them. CDR3 protein: CASSQGQAPLAQHF. The CDR3 nucleotides read TGTGCCAGCAGCCAAGGGCAGGCACCCTTGGCCCAGCATTTT.

The rearrangement joins TRBV6-5 to TRBJ1-3; 8 nucleotides align to TRBD1. The V gene's germline CDR1 is MNHEY and CDR2 SVGAGI. V shed 6 bases, J shed 4 bases, and the junction held 8 bases outside the gene matches. The CDR3 runs to 15 residues. CDR3 bases: TGTGCCAGCAGGGGGACAGGTCGTCTAGGAAACACCATATATTTT. Translating it yields CASRGTGRLGNTIYF.

This clone is a singleton in its sample. The chain recombines TRBV3-1 (or the pseudogene TRBV3-2) with TRBJ1-1, with 7 bases fitting TRBD1. The CDR3 sequence is 14 residues long. Germline assignment: CDR1 LGHDT and CDR2 YNNKEL (reference sequence). Trimming took 1 base from V and 8 from J; bases not matched to a gene: 7. The CDR3 is CASSQGGQVLEAFF. The CDR3 coding sequence is TGTGCCAGCAGCCAAGGAGGACAGGTACTCGAAGCTTTCTTT.

CDR3 nucleotides: TGTGCCAGCAGCTTTGCAGTAAATTCACCCCTCCACTTT. Its protein is CASSFAVNSPLHF. The chain carries TRBV13 and TRBJ1-6; D not resolved. The germline V and J ends were trimmed by 3 bases and 7 bases, with 7 bases remaining between them. CDR1 and CDR2 from the germline V gene are PRHDT and FYEKMQ (reference sequence). CDR3 length equals 13 residues.

The chain couples TRBV6-6 to TRBJ1-2; TRBD1 might be the D (6 bases). This CDR3 contains 13 residues. Trimming took 5 bases from V and 3 from J, leaving 10 bases between them. Germline CDR1 is MNHNY and CDR2 is SVGAGI (reference sequence). The chain's CDR3 is CASSGQNYYGYTF. The CDR3 DNA reads TGTGCCAGCAGTGGACAGAACTACTATGGCTACACCTTC.

The chain employs TRBV7-3 and TRBJ1-1; D is undetermined. V lost 3 bases and J lost 0, with 5 bases in between. Germline CDR1 and CDR2: SGHTA and FQGTGA. The CDR3 loop spans 13 amino acids. Here the CDR3 reads CASSFQVNTEAFF. As DNA, the CDR3 is TGTGCCAGCAGCTTTCAGGTGAACACTGAAGCTTTCTTT.

V gene TRBV29-1 combines with J gene TRBJ1-2, with 10 bases identical to TRBD1. Germline CDR1 reads SQVTM; CDR2 reads ANQGSEA. The CDR3 totals 16 residues. Germline trimming cut 4 bases from V and 4 bases from J; bases unmatched to any gene: 12. Here the CDR3 DNA reads TGCAGCGTTGGTTCTCAGCTGGGACAGGGGTCCTATGGCTACACCTTC. As protein: CSVGSQLGQGSYGYTF.

The chain carries TRBV12-3 or TRBV12-4 and TRBJ1-3; no clear D. V was cut by 2 bases and J by 7 bases, with 3 bases left in between. The CDR3 is made up of 11 amino acids. The CDR3 sequence is CASSLRNTIYF. The DNA of the CDR3 is TGTGCCAGCAGTTTACGGAACACCATATATTTT.

The rearrangement joins TRBV5-1 to TRBJ1-3; 7 nucleotides match TRBD1. With V trimmed by 5 bases and J by 7 bases, 12 bases remained unmatched. There are 15 residues in the CDR3. CDR1 and CDR2 from the germline V gene are SGHRS and YFSETQ. The CDR3 sequence is CASSEGGAPGNTIYF. For the CDR3, the DNA is TGCGCCAGCAGTGAAGGGGGCGCACCCGGGAACACCATATATTTT.